The T cell receptor beta chain described here comes from a study of spatial heterogeneity in lung cancer. General study results and limits: For tumor T cells, estimated coverage reached only around 7.1% (alpha) and about 14% (beta). Expanded alpha and beta TCR counts within tumors tracked tumor mutation counts.

TCRdb used MiXCR to reprocess the 5' RACE reads, holding one entry per CDR3 protein. The sample lists 1,600 or so distinct CDR3 sequences, roughly 13% occurring once. By proportion, this clonotype is medium-sized. Antigen unknown. Time point reported: sample taken at primary tumor resection. Samples were obtained from approximately 76 donors, all untreated early-stage non-small cell lung cancer patients. Frozen PBMC, nontumor lung or tumor provided whole RNA, which was sequenced unsorted. V was shortened by 5 bases and J by 3 bases, with 14 bases between the two germline ends. Per the germline V gene, CDR1 is MNHEY and CDR2 is SVGAGI. The CDR3 consists of 14 residues.

The sequence derives from a male donor with early-stage non-small cell lung cancer. The chain carries TRBV6-5 and TRBJ2-7; perhaps D is TRBD1 or TRBD2 (6 bases each). The source was lung tumor tissue, collected at surgery. The DNA for the CDR3 is TGTGCCAGCAGTCCATCAGGAGGGGGCTACGAGCAGTACTTC. Protein product: CASSPSGGGYEQYF.